This passage covers 16 T cell receptor beta chains from one sample sequenced in a study of Ad26.COV2.S vaccination and SARS-CoV-2 variants. Profiling relied on immunoSEQ multiplex PCR, and the TCRdb table lists in-frame clones only, not all of them. The sample carries some 320,000 clones, 86% recorded once. Regarding treatment: roughly 19 received Ad26.COV2.S at low or high dose, single or two shots; 5 received placebo; per-sample allocation not given. Samples analyzed were those drawn on day 63 after the first vaccine or placebo injection. Here the sequenced sample was peripheral blood, taken in a trial of Ad26.COV2.S vaccine versus placebo. Receptor source: a person between 18 and 60 years old who received the Ad26.COV2.S COVID-19 vaccine or a placebo.

The chain carries TRBV5-1 and TRBJ2-7; D might be TRBD2 (5 bases). Germline V gene data show CDR1 as SGHRS and CDR2 as YFSETQ. The germline V and J ends were trimmed by 4 bases and 0 bases, with 14 bases remaining between them. CDR3 length: 15 residues. The DNA of the CDR3 is TGCGCCAGCAGCGACTTACCGGGGAACTCCTACGAGCAGTACTTC. Residues: CASSDLPGNSYEQYF.

The chain is built from TRBV18 and TRBJ2-3; D is unclear. Germline lookup yields CDR1 KGHSH and CDR2 LQKENI. V gave up 2 bases and J gave up 6 bases, with 9 bases separating them. This CDR3 has 13 amino acids. CDR3 nucleotides: TGTGCCAGCTCACCAGGCCTAAGTGATACGCAGTATTTT. As protein: CASSPGLSDTQYF.

This chain uses TRBV13 with TRBJ2-5; unclear D gene. Germline loops: CDR1 PRHDT, CDR2 FYEKMQ (reference sequence). V shed 1 base and J shed 3 bases, with 9 bases lying between them. The CDR3 totals 14 residues. This CDR3 is CASSLAYRKETQYF. In nucleotides, the CDR3 is TGTGCCAGCAGCTTAGCCTATAGAAAAGAGACCCAGTACTTC.

The rearrangement joins TRBV9 to TRBJ2-7; 9 bases align to TRBD2. This CDR3 region has 18 residues. With V trimmed by 3 bases and J by 6 bases, 19 bases remained unmatched. CDR1 and CDR2 (germline): SGDLS, YYNGEE. In DNA, the CDR3 is TGTGCCAGCAGCGATTTGGCTAGCGGGGAGTATGGGATGGGCGAGCAGTACTTC. It yields the protein CASSDLASGEYGMGEQYF.

V gene TRBV3-1 (or the pseudogene TRBV3-2) combines with J gene TRBJ2-3; 11 bases map to TRBD2. Unmatched junction bases numbered 8, after V lost 4 bases and J lost 8 bases. Germline assignment: CDR1 LGHDT and CDR2 YNNKEL (reference sequence). The length of the CDR3 is 15 residues. Written as DNA, the CDR3 is TGTGCCAGCAGCCTTCTAGCGGGGGGTAAAGGTACGCAGTATTTT. Its translation: CASSLLAGGKGTQYF.

The CDR3 here is CASSWTGDQPQHF. The CDR3 nucleotides are TGTGCCAGCAGCTGGACAGGCGATCAGCCCCAGCATTTT. The V call is TRBV7-2, the J call TRBJ1-5; 7 bases are shared with TRBD1. CDR1 is SGHTA and CDR2 is FQGNSA in the germline V gene. J gave up 5 bases and V 4 bases, and 2 bases lay outside the gene matches. CDR3 length: 13 residues.

The CDR3 sequence: CANITGLPSYEQYF. The CDR3 region has the DNA TGTGCCAACATAACGGGTTTGCCCTCCTACGAGCAGTACTTC. The chain uses TRBV7-6 and TRBJ2-7; no reliable D call. V lost 10 bases and J lost 0, with 16 bases in between. CDR1 SGHVS and CDR2 FNYEAQ come from the germline V gene. This CDR3 has 14 residues.

The V and J genes are TRBV4-3 and TRBJ1-6; no clear D gene. V was cut by 4 bases and J by 7 bases, with 8 bases left in between. The CDR3 totals 13 residues. CDR1 is LGHNA and CDR2 is YSLEER in the germline V gene. The CDR3 spells CASSLQRNSPLHF. For the CDR3, the DNA is TGCGCCAGCAGCCTTCAAAGGAATTCACCCCTCCACTTT.

The rearrangement links TRBV11-2 to TRBJ1-6, with D hard to call. Germline CDR1 SGHAT, CDR2 FQNNGV. The CDR3 loop spans 14 amino acids. The V end was cut by 6 bases, the J end by 5 bases, with 11 bases between. This chain's CDR3 is CASSPNWNNSPLHF. The CDR3 DNA is TGTGCCAGCAGTCCCAACTGGAATAATTCACCCCTCCACTTT.

The chain recombines TRBV12-5 with TRBJ2-7; 11 nucleotides agree with TRBD1. Germline lookup yields CDR1 LGHNT and CDR2 FRNRAP. V dropped 5 bases and J dropped 1; count of bases not matched to a gene: 4. The CDR3 sequence is 15 residues long. CDR3 nucleotides: TGTGCTAGTGGTCCCGGGACAGGGGGTTCCTACGAGCAGTACTTC. Translated: CASGPGTGGSYEQYF.

CDR3 amino acids: CAWSRGQIYEQFF. CDR3 sequence (DNA): TGTGCCTGGAGCAGGGGGCAAATCTATGAGCAGTTCTTC. The chain joins TRBV30 to TRBJ2-1; 8 bases match TRBD1. J lost 8 bases, V lost 3 bases, and 6 bases had no gene match. From germline, CDR1 is GTSNPN and CDR2 SVGIG (reference sequence). The CDR3 runs to 13 residues. Drawing the rest from reference TRBV30 and TRBJ2-1, the complete variable domain is SQTIHQWPATLVQPVGSPLSLECTVEGTSNPNLYWYRQAAGRGLQLLFYSVGIGQISSEVPQNLSASRPQDRQFILSSKKLLLSDSGFYLCAWSRGQIYEQFFGPGTRLTVL.

This rearrangement joins TRBV30 to TRBJ1-2; the match to TRBD1 covers 7 bases. V was clipped by 2 bases and J by 4 bases; unmatched bases: 4. The germline V gene encodes CDR1 GTSNPN and CDR2 SVGIG (reference sequence). The CDR3 spans 13 residues. CDR3 nucleotide sequence: TGTGCCTGGAGTCGTCGACAGGGCTATGGCTACACCTTC. Amino acids: CAWSRRQGYGYTF. Full variable domain (missing parts from reference TRBV30 and TRBJ1-2): SQTIHQWPATLVQPVGSPLSLECTVEGTSNPNLYWYRQAAGRGLQLLFYSVGIGQISSEVPQNLSASRPQDRQFILSSKKLLLSDSGFYLCAWSRRQGYGYTFGSGTRLTVV.

The DNA of the CDR3 is TGTGCCAGCAGCCTAGCGGGGAACCATCAGCCCCAGCATTTT. It is translated as CASSLAGNHQPQHF. This chain uses TRBV27 with TRBJ1-5, with no clear D. Germline loops: CDR1 MNHEY, CDR2 SMNVEV (reference sequence). The CDR3 has 14 amino acids. Trimming pared 6 bases from V and 5 bases from J, leaving 14 bases between.

The V gene is TRBV6-5, the J gene TRBJ2-7; D perhaps matches TRBD2 (6 bases). Between the trimmed V and J ends, which lost 11 bases and 0 bases, there was a span of 14 bases. The germline gives CDR1 MNHEY, CDR2 SVGAGI. This CDR3 contains 13 residues. CDR3 sequence: CAGGAGSSYEQYF. For the CDR3, the DNA is TGTGCCGGAGGGGCGGGGAGCTCCTACGAGCAGTACTTC.

The rearrangement links TRBV7-2 to TRBJ2-3; the D is unclear. Trimming stripped 3 bases from V and 2 bases from J, with 9 bases between. The CDR3 consists of 14 residues. Germline lookup yields CDR1 SGHTA and CDR2 FQGNSA. The CDR3 sequence is CASSFRYYTDTQYF. The CDR3 DNA sequence: TGTGCCAGCAGCTTCCGTTATTACACAGATACGCAGTATTTT.

The chain recombines TRBV18 with TRBJ2-2; TRBD1 is a possible D gene (5 bases). Germline V gene sequence: CDR1 KGHSH, CDR2 LQKENI. Trimming stripped 4 bases from V and 3 bases from J, with 12 bases between. The length of the CDR3 is 15 residues. Here the CDR3 DNA reads TGTGCCAGCTCACAACCTCAGGGTTACACCGGGGAGCTGTTTTTT. Its protein is CASSQPQGYTGELFF.